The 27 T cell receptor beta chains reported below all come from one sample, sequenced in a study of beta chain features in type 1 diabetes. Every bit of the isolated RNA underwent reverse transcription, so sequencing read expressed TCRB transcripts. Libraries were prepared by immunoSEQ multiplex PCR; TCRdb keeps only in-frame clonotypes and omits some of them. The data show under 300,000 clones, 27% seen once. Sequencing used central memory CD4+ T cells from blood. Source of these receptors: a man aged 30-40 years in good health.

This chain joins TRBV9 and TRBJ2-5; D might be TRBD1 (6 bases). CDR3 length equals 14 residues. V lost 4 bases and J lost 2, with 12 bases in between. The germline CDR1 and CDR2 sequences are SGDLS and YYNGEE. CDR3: CASSTGTRQETQYF. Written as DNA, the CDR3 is TGTGCCAGCAGCACAGGGACACGTCAAGAGACCCAGTACTTC.

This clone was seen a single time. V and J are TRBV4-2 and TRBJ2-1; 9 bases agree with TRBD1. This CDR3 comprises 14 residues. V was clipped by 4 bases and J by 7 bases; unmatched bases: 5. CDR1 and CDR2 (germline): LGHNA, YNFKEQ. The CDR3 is CASSPGQGRNEQFF. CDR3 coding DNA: TGTGCCAGCAGCCCGGGACAGGGTAGGAATGAGCAGTTCTTC.

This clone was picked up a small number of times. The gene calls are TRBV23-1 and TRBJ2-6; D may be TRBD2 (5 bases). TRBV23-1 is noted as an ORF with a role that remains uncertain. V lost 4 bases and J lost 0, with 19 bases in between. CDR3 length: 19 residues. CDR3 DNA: TGCGCCAGCAGTCTAAAAGCGGACCGTGGAAGCTCTGGGGCCAACGTCCTGACTTTC. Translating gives CASSLKADRGSSGANVLTF.

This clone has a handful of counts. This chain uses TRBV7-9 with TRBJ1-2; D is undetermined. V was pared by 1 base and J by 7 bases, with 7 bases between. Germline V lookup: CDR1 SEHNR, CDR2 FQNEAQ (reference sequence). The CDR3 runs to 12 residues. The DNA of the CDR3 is TGTGCCAGCAGCTTAGGGAGCCTTGGCTACACCTTC. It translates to CASSLGSLGYTF.

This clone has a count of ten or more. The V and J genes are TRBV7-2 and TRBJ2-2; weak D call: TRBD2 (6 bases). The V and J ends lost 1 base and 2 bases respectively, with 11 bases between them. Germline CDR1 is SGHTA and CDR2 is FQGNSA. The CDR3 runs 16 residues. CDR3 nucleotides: TGTGCCAGCAGCTTAGTAACTAGCAGAAACACCGGGGAGCTGTTTTTT. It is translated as CASSLVTSRNTGELFF.

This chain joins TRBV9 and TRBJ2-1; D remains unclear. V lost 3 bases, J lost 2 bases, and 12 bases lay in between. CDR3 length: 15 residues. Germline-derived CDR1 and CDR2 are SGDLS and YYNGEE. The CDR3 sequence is CASSAHPWAYNEQFF. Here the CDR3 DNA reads TGTGCCAGCAGCGCGCACCCGTGGGCCTACAATGAGCAGTTCTTC.

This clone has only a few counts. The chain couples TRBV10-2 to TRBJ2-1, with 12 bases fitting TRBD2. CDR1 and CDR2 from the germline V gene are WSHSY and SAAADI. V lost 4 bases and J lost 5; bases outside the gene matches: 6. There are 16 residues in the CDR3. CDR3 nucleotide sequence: TGCGCCAGCAGTGCACTACTAGCGGGAGGAGACAATGAGCAGTTCTTC. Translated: CASSALLAGGDNEQFF.

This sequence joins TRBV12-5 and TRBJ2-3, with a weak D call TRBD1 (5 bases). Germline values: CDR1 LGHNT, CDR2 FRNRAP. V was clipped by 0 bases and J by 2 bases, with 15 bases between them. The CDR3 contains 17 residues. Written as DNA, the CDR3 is TGTGCTAGTGGTTTGGTACGGTCAGGGCTACACACAGATACGCAGTATTTT. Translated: CASGLVRSGLHTDTQYF. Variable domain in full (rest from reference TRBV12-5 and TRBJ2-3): DARVTQTPRHKVTEMGQEVTMRCQPILGHNTVFWYRQTMMQGLELLAYFRNRAPLDDSGMPKDRFSAEMPDATLATLKIQPSEPRDSAVYFCASGLVRSGLHTDTQYFGPGTRLTVL.

The CDR3 DNA follows: TGTGCCAGCGCGGGACAGGCCTATGGCTACACCTTC. This codes for CASAGQAYGYTF. V is TRBV7-2 and J is TRBJ1-2, with 8 nucleotides matching TRBD1. The germline V gene encodes CDR1 SGHTA and CDR2 FQGNSA. V lost 8 bases and J lost 4; bases outside the gene matches: 3. The length of the CDR3 is 12 residues. The entire variable domain, with the rest obtained from reference TRBV7-2 and TRBJ1-2, is as follows: GAGVSQSPSNKVTEKGKDVELRCDPISGHTALYWYRQSLGQGLEFLIYFQGNSAPDKSGLPSDRFSAERTGGSVSTLTIQRTQQEDSAVYLCASAGQAYGYTFGSGTRLTVV.

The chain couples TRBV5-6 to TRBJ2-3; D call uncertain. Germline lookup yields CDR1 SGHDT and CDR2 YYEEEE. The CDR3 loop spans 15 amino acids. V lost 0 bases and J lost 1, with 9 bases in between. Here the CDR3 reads CASSLGSERTDTQYF. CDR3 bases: TGTGCCAGCAGCTTGGGCAGCGAGCGCACAGATACGCAGTATTTT.

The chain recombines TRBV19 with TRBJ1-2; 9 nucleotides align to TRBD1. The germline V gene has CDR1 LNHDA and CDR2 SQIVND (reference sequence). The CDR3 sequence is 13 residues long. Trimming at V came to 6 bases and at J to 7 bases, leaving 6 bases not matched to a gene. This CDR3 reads CASSLGTGIGYTF. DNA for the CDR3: TGTGCCAGTAGCCTCGGGACAGGGATTGGCTACACCTTC.

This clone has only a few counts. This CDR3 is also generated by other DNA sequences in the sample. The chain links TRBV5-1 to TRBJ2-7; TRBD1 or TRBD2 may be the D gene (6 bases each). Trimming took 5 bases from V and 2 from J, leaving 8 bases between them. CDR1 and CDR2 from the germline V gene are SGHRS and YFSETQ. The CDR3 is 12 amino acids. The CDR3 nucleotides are TGCGCCAGCAGGGAGGGGGCCTACGAGCAGTACTTC. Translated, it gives CASREGAYEQYF.

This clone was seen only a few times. The CDR3 is CASRTASGIQETQYF. The CDR3 DNA is TGTGCCAGCAGGACCGCTAGCGGGATACAAGAGACCCAGTACTTC. The V gene is TRBV6-5, the J gene TRBJ2-5, with TRBD2 identical over 9 bases. The CDR3 spans 15 residues. Looked up from germline, CDR1 is MNHEY and CDR2 is SVGAGI. After removal of 6 bases from V and 2 bases from J, the junction contained 7 bases not matched to a gene.

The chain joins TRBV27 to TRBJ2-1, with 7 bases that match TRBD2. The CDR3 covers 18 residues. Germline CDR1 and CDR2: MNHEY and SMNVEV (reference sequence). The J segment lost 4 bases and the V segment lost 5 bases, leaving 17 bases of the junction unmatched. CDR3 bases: TGTGCCAGCAGTCCCCGCCTGGGAGCGGGAATTATTTACAATGAGCAGTTCTTC. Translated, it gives CASSPRLGAGIIYNEQFF.

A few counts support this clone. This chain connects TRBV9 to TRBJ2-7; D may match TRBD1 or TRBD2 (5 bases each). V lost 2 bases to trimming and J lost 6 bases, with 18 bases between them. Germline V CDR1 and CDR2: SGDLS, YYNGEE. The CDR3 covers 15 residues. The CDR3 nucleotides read TGTGCCAGCAGCGTGTGGGACGCCGAGGGCTCCGAGCAGTACTTC. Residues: CASSVWDAEGSEQYF. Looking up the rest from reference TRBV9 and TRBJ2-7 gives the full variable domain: DSGVTQTPKHLITATGQRVTLRCSPRSGDLSVYWYQQSLDQGLQFLIQYYNGEERAKGNILERFSAQQFPDLHSELNLSSLELGDSALYFCASSVWDAEGSEQYFGPGTRLTVT.

In DNA form, the CDR3 reads TGTGCCAGCAGTGCTCCGCTAGCGGGGTTCCGAGAGACCCAGTACTTC. Encoded protein: CASSAPLAGFRETQYF. The chain is built from TRBV28 and TRBJ2-5; 9 bases match TRBD2. The CDR3 runs to 16 residues. Germline CDR1 is MDHEN and CDR2 is SYDVKM. Trimming at V came to 5 bases and at J to 4 bases, leaving 11 bases not matched to a gene.

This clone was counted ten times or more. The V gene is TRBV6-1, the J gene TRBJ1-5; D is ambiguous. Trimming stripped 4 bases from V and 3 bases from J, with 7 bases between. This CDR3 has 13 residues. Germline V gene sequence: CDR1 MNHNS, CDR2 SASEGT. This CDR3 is CASSGAYNQPQHF. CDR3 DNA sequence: TGTGCCAGCAGTGGGGCATACAATCAGCCCCAGCATTTT.

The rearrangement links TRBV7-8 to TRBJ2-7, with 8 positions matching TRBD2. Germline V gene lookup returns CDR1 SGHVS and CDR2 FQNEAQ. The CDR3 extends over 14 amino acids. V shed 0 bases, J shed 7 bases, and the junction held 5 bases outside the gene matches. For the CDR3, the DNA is TGTGCCAGCAGCTTAGCTAGCGGGATTCAAGAGCAGTACTTC. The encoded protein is CASSLASGIQEQYF.

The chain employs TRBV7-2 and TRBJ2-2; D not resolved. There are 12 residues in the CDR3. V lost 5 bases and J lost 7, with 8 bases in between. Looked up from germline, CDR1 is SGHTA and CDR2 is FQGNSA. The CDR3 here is CASSIPFGELFF. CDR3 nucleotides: TGTGCCAGCAGCATCCCCTTCGGGGAGCTGTTTTTT. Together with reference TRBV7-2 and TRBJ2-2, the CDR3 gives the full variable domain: GAGVSQSPSNKVTEKGKDVELRCDPISGHTALYWYRQSLGQGLEFLIYFQGNSAPDKSGLPSDRFSAERTGGSVSTLTIQRTQQEDSAVYLCASSIPFGELFFGEGSRLTVL.

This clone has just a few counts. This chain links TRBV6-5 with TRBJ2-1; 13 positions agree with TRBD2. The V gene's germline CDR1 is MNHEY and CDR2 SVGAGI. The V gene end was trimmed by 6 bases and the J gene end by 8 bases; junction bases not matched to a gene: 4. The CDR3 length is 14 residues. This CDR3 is CASRGTSGKDEQFF. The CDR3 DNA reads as TGTGCCAGCAGGGGGACTAGCGGGAAGGATGAGCAGTTCTTC.

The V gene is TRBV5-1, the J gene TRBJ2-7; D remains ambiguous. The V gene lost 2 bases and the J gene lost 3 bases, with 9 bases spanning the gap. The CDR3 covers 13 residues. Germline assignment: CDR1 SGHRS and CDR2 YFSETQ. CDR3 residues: CASSFGSIYEQYF. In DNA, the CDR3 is TGCGCCAGCAGCTTCGGCAGTATCTACGAGCAGTACTTC. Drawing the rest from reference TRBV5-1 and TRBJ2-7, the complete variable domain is KAGVTQTPRYLIKTRGQQVTLSCSPISGHRSVSWYQQTPGQGLQFLFEYFSETQRNKGNFPGRFSGRQFSNSRSEMNVSTLELGDSALYLCASSFGSIYEQYFGPGTRLTVT.

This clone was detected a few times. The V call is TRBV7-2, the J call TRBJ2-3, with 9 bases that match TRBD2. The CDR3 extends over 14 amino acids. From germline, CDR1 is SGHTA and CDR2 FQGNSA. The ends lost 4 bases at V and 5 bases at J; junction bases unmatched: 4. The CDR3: CASSSGLARDTQYF. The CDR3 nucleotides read TGTGCCAGCAGCTCGGGACTAGCTAGAGATACGCAGTATTTT.

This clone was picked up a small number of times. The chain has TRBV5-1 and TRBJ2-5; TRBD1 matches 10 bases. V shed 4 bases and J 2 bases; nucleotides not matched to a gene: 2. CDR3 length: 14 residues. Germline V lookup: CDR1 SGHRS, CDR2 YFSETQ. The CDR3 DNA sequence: TGCGCCAGCAGCCAGGGACAGGGGCAAGAGACCCAGTACTTC. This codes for CASSQGQGQETQYF.

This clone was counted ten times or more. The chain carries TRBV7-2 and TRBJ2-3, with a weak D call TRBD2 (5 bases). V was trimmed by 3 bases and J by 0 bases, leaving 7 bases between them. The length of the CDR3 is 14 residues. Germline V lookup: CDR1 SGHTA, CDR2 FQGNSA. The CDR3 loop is CASSFGGSTDTQYF. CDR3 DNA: TGTGCCAGCAGCTTTGGCGGGAGCACAGATACGCAGTATTTT.

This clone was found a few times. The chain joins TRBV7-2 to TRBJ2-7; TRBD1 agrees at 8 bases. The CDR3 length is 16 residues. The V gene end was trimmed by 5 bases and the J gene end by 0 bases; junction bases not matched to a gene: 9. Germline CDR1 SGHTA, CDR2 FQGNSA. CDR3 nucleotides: TGTGCCAGCAGCAGGAGTGGGACAGGCGCCTCCTACGAGCAGTACTTC. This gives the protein CASSRSGTGASYEQYF.

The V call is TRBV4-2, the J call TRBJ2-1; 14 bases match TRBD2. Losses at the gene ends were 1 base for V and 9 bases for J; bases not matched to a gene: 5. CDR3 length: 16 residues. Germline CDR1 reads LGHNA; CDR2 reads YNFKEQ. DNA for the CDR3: TGTGCCAGCAGCCAAGTCGGACTAGCGGGGGGTTCTGAGCAGTTCTTC. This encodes CASSQVGLAGGSEQFF.

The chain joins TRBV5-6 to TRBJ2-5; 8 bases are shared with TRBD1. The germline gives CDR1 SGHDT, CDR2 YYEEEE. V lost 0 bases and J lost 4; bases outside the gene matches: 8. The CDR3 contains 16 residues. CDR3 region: CASSLAPAGGPETQYF. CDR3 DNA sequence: TGTGCCAGCAGCTTGGCGCCGGCAGGGGGCCCAGAGACCCAGTACTTC.